The 11 T cell receptor beta chains listed next were all sequenced from one sample in a study of cytomegalovirus exposure and HLA in healthy donors. Produced via immunoSEQ multiplex PCR; TCRdb's table is partial and in-frame only. Found here are 110,000 to 150,000 clones, 94% of them singletons; the top ten hold approximately 1.8%. The sequenced sample was PBMCs. Receptors were obtained from a man younger than 35 in good health and CMV-seropositive.

CDR3 nucleotide sequence: TGTGCCATCAGAGAGCGGGAGCCCAACGAGCAGTACTTC. Protein product: CAIREREPNEQYF. The rearrangement joins TRBV10-3 to TRBJ2-7, with TRBD2 matching over 8 bases. The CDR3 totals 13 residues. Trimming cost V 6 bases and J 5 bases; bases outside gene matches: 6. In germline, CDR1 is ENHRY, CDR2 SYGVKD.

The rearrangement links TRBV7-2 to TRBJ2-3, with 7 nucleotides matching TRBD2. J was trimmed by 2 bases and V by 8 bases; bases with no gene match: 1. Germline values: CDR1 SGHTA, CDR2 FQGNSA. This CDR3 is built from 12 residues. The CDR3 sequence: CASGRATDTQYF. CDR3 bases: TGTGCCAGCGGGAGGGCCACAGATACGCAGTATTTT.

J is TRBJ1-1 and V is TRBV28; D is ambiguous. Trimming cost V 6 bases and J 3 bases, with 17 bases left between them. The CDR3 has 15 residues. The germline gives CDR1 MDHEN, CDR2 SYDVKM. The CDR3 DNA sequence: TGTGCCAGCAGCACATCCGGGTCCTACGACACTGAAGCTTTCTTT. The encoded protein is CASSTSGSYDTEAFF. Combining the CDR3 with reference TRBV28 and TRBJ1-1 gives the whole variable domain DVKVTQSSRYLVKRTGEKVFLECVQDMDHENMFWYRQDPGLGLRLIYFSYDVKMKEKGDIPEGYSVSREKKERFSLILESASTNQTSMYLCASSTSGSYDTEAFFGQGTRLTVV.

This clone was recorded a few times. The J gene is TRBJ2-7, the V gene TRBV4-1, with a weak D call TRBD2 (6 bases). V was pared by 2 bases and J by 1 base, with 15 bases between. Germline V gene sequence: CDR1 MGHRA, CDR2 YSYEKL. The length of the CDR3 is 16 residues. The CDR3 nucleotides read TGCGCCAGCAGCCAATCGAGGACTGGGGGGTCCTACGAGCAGTACTTC. Translating it yields CASSQSRTGGSYEQYF.

This clone was observed a few times. The V and J genes are TRBV19 and TRBJ1-5, with TRBD1 as a possible D gene (6 bases). CDR1 and CDR2 (germline): LNHDA, SQIVND (reference sequence). The CDR3 has 16 residues. Between the trimmed V and J ends, which lost 7 bases and 2 bases, there was a span of 18 bases. CDR3: CASNRRAGDGNQPQHF. The CDR3 DNA reads as TGTGCCAGTAATCGAAGGGCAGGGGATGGCAATCAGCCCCAGCATTTT.

The chain employs TRBV5-1 and TRBJ2-2; TRBD1 agrees at 8 bases. V shed 3 bases and J 1 base; nucleotides not matched to a gene: 2. The germline V gene encodes CDR1 SGHRS and CDR2 YFSETQ. The CDR3 is 15 residues long. CDR3 protein: CASSSGTGNTGELFF. As DNA, the CDR3 is TGCGCCAGCAGCTCGGGGACAGGGAACACCGGGGAGCTGTTTTTT.

This rearrangement joins TRBV5-1 to TRBJ2-5; TRBD1 aligns across 7 bases. CDR3 length: 13 amino acids. V dropped 4 bases and J dropped 6; count of bases not matched to a gene: 6. Germline V lookup: CDR1 SGHRS, CDR2 YFSETQ. CDR3 sequence: CASSQTDRKTQYF. CDR3 in DNA: TGCGCCAGCAGCCAAACGGACAGGAAGACCCAGTACTTC. Complete variable domain (other parts from reference TRBV5-1 and TRBJ2-5): KAGVTQTPRYLIKTRGQQVTLSCSPISGHRSVSWYQQTPGQGLQFLFEYFSETQRNKGNFPGRFSGRQFSNSRSEMNVSTLELGDSALYLCASSQTDRKTQYFGPGTRLLVL.

The CDR3 DNA reads TGTGCCTGGAGTGCAAGCTACAGGATTAACTATGGCTACACCTTC. Protein product: CAWSASYRINYGYTF. The gene calls are TRBV30 and TRBJ1-2; the D gene is possibly TRBD1 (5 bases). The CDR3 totals 15 residues. Germline V gene data show CDR1 as GTSNPN and CDR2 as SVGIG (reference sequence). V was cut by 1 base and J by 1 base, with 13 bases left in between.

CDR3 sequence reads: CASSLGPASSGKYQETQYF. The CDR3 coding sequence is TGTGCCAGCAGCTTGGGTCCGGCCTCTAGCGGCAAGTACCAAGAGACCCAGTACTTC. The rearrangement joins TRBV5-6 to TRBJ2-5; the match to TRBD2 covers 7 bases. Trimming at V came to 0 bases and at J to 0 bases, leaving 14 bases not matched to a gene. Germline loops: CDR1 SGHDT, CDR2 YYEEEE. The CDR3 has 19 amino acids.

The V and J genes are TRBV2 and TRBJ1-1, with TRBD1 identical over 8 bases. Germline values: CDR1 SNHLY, CDR2 FYNNEI. This CDR3 is 12 amino acids long. V lost 8 bases to trimming and J lost 1 base; unmatched junction nucleotides: 0. CDR3 loop: CASGQGNTEAFF. In DNA, the CDR3 is TGTGCCAGCGGACAGGGGAACACTGAAGCTTTCTTT.

The rearrangement uses TRBV5-4 and TRBJ2-7, with D tentatively TRBD2 (5 bases). The V end was cut by 4 bases, the J end by 0 bases, with 8 bases between. This CDR3 has 13 amino acids. Germline lookup yields CDR1 SGHNT and CDR2 YYREEE (reference sequence). CDR3 sequence reads: CASSQGSSYEQYF. The CDR3 DNA reads as TGTGCCAGCAGCCAAGGGAGCTCCTACGAGCAGTACTTC.